This T cell receptor (beta chain) is from a study of OX40 agonist ivuxolimab in advanced cancers. Whole-study findings and limits: Expanded clones were, on average, more numerous among CD8+ T cells than CD4+. It was not determined which antigens were specifically recognized by the peripheral T cells that had undergone clonal expansion.

Blood sampling was done at baseline, cycle 4 day 1, and cycle 7 day 1. Trimming removed 1 base from V and 4 bases from J, with 5 bases in between. The germline CDR1 and CDR2 sequences are SEHNR and FQNEAQ (reference sequence). This CDR3 has 13 residues. Profiled with immunoSEQ multiplex PCR; TCRdb holds only in-frame clones, not every one. The sample has 20,000 to 25,000 clones; more than 75% are singletons. This clone was counted a few times. Its antigen is undetermined. This chain uses TRBV7-9 with TRBJ1-5; D gene ambiguous. The input for sequencing was CD4+ or CD8+ T cells sorted from blood, taken in a trial of the OX40 agonist ivuxolimab. The sequence was obtained from an adult with an advanced solid tumor such as melanoma, head and neck, liver or kidney cancer. As DNA, the CDR3 is TGTGCCAGCAGCTTAGTAGGTAATCAGCCCCAGCATTTT. Translating it yields CASSLVGNQPQHF.